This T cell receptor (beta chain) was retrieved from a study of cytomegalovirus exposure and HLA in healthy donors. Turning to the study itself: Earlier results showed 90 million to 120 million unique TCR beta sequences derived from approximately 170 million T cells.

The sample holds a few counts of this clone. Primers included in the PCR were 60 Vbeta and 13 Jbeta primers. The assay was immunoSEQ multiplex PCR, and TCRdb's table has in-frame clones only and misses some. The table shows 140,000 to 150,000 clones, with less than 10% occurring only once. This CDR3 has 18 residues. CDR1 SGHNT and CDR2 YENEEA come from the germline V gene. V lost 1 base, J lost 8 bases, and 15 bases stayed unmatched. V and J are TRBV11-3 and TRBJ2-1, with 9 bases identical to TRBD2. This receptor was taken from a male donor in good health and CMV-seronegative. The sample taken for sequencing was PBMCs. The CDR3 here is CASSLGGGRAIWNDEQFF. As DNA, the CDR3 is TGTGCCAGCAGCTTAGGAGGCGGGAGGGCGATTTGGAACGATGAGCAGTTCTTC.